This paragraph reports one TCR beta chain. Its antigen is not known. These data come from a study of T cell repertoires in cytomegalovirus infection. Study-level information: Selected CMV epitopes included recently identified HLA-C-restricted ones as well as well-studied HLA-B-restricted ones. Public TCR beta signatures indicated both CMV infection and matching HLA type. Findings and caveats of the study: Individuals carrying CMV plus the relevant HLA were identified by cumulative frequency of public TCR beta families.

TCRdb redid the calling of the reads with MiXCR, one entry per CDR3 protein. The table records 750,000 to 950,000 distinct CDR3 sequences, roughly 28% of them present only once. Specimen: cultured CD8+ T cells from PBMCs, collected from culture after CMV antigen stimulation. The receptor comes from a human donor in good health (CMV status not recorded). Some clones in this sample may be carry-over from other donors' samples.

The CDR3 spells CASSLVPDLYSYNEQFF. The CDR3 region has the DNA TGCGCCAGCAGCTTGGTTCCAGACTTATACTCCTACAATGAGCAGTTCTTC. The rearrangement links TRBV5-1 to TRBJ2-1; D uncertain. CDR1 and CDR2 from the germline V gene are SGHRS and YFSETQ. V lost 0 bases, J lost 0 bases, and 13 bases lay in between. The CDR3 extends over 17 amino acids.